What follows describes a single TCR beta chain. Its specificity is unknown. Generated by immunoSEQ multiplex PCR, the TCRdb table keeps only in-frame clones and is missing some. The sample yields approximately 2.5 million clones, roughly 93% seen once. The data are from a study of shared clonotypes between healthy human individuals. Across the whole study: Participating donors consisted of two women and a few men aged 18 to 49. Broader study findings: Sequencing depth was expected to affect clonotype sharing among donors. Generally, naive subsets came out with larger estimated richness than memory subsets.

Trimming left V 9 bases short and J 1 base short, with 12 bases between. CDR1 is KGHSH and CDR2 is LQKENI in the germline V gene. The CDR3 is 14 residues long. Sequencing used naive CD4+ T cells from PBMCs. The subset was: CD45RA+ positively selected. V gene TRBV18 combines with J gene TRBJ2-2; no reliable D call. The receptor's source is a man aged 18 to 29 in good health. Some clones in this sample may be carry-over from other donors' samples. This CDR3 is CASCEERNTGELFF. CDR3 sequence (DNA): TGTGCCAGTTGTGAAGAACGGAACACCGGGGAGCTGTTTTTT.